Below, 22 T cell receptor beta chains from the same sample are listed, as sequenced in a study of CD8 T cells in Susac syndrome. Reverse transcription of roughly 0.5 to 1 ug RNA was carried out with random hexamers. TCRdb fed the immunoSEQ multiplex PCR reads into MiXCR, producing one record per CDR3 protein. The table lists some 400,000 distinct CDR3 sequences, more than 70% of them singletons. Sample: CD8+ T cells from PBMCs. These receptors were obtained from a human donor with multiple sclerosis.

The chain employs TRBV4-1 and TRBJ1-2; a possible D gene is TRBD1 (5 bases). Per germline, CDR1 MGHRA and CDR2 YSYEKL. Trimming left V 0 bases short and J 4 bases short, with 12 bases between. The CDR3 sequence is 15 residues long. The CDR3 sequence: CASSQDKGITYGYTF. CDR3 bases: TGCGCCAGCAGCCAAGATAAGGGGATTACCTATGGCTACACCTTC.

This clonotype has just one count. CDR3 sequence: CASMIDTPTYEQYF. Here the CDR3 DNA reads TGTGCCAGCATGATCGACACCCCGACCTACGAGCAGTACTTC. V is TRBV6-1 and J is TRBJ2-7; D unresolved. Germline lookup yields CDR1 MNHNS and CDR2 SASEGT. Trimming stripped 7 bases from V and 2 bases from J, with 15 bases between. The length of the CDR3 is 14 residues.

This chain joins TRBV30 and TRBJ1-2, with D possibly matching TRBD1 (5 bases). Trimming left V 0 bases short and J 7 bases short, with 15 bases between. CDR3 length: 14 amino acids. CDR1 and CDR2 from the germline V gene are GTSNPN and SVGIG (reference sequence). The CDR3 bases are TGTGCCTGGAGTGTACTCGCAGGGATGGGTGGCTACACCTTC. Translation: CAWSVLAGMGGYTF. Looking up the rest from reference TRBV30 and TRBJ1-2 gives the full variable domain: SQTIHQWPATLVQPVGSPLSLECTVEGTSNPNLYWYRQAAGRGLQLLFYSVGIGQISSEVPQNLSASRPQDRQFILSSKKLLLSDSGFYLCAWSVLAGMGGYTFGSGTRLTVV.

The chain is built from TRBV11-2 and TRBJ2-7, with D possibly matching TRBD1 (6 bases). Between the trimmed V and J ends, which lost 3 bases and 2 bases, there was a span of 11 bases. This CDR3 region has 14 residues. Germline CDR1 reads SGHAT; CDR2 reads FQNNGV. In nucleotides, the CDR3 is TGTGCCAGCAGCTTTTCGACAGGAACCTACGAGCAGTACTTC. Translated, it gives CASSFSTGTYEQYF. Looking up the rest from reference TRBV11-2 and TRBJ2-7 gives the full variable domain: EAGVAQSPRYKIIEKRQSVAFWCNPISGHATLYWYQQILGQGPKLLIQFQNNGVVDDSQLPKDRFSAERLKGVDSTLKIQPAKLEDSAVYLCASSFSTGTYEQYFGPGTRLTVT.

This chain connects TRBV2 to TRBJ1-4, with TRBD1 as a possible D gene (5 bases). V was cut by 2 bases and J by 5 bases, with 15 bases left in between. Germline V CDR1 and CDR2: SNHLY, FYNNEI. There are 16 residues in the CDR3. CDR3 residues: CASSEWTDYRNEKLFF. The DNA of the CDR3 is TGTGCCAGCAGTGAATGGACCGACTACAGGAATGAAAAACTGTTTTTT.

The chain uses TRBV30 and TRBJ2-5; D is possibly TRBD2 (6 bases). V lost 5 bases and J 0 bases, leaving 10 bases between the germline ends. The CDR3 totals 13 residues. CDR1 and CDR2 from the germline V gene are GTSNPN and SVGIG (reference sequence). CDR3 in DNA: TGTGCCTGGGGGACTGGGTACCAAGAGACCCAGTACTTC. Protein product: CAWGTGYQETQYF.

The rearrangement joins TRBV2 to TRBJ1-2, with TRBD1 matching 12 bases. CDR1 is SNHLY, CDR2 FYNNEI, per germline. With 4 bases clipped from V and 3 bases from J, the junction kept 9 bases outside the gene matches. The CDR3 consists of 17 residues. CDR3: CASSGRDRGQLYYGYTF. In DNA form, the CDR3 reads TGTGCCAGCAGTGGCCGGGACAGGGGGCAGTTGTACTATGGCTACACCTTC.

The chain links TRBV29-1 to TRBJ2-2; TRBD2 is a possible D gene (6 bases). Trimming stripped 1 base from V and 4 bases from J, with 19 bases between. There are 17 residues in the CDR3. The germline V gene has CDR1 SQVTM and CDR2 ANQGSEA. The CDR3 coding sequence is TGCAGCGTTGAAGTAGCACAACTGGGGGGTTTCACCGGGGAGCTGTTTTTT. Translating gives CSVEVAQLGGFTGELFF.

V gene TRBV5-4 combines with J gene TRBJ1-2, with a weak D call TRBD1 (6 bases). Trimming shortened V by 4 bases and J by 11 bases, and 12 bases separated the two germline ends. CDR1 SGHNT and CDR2 YYREEE come from the germline V gene (reference sequence). The CDR3 extends over 11 amino acids. DNA of the CDR3: TGTGCCAGCAGCCAAGGGACAATTTACACCTTC. It translates to CASSQGTIYTF. Filled out from reference TRBV5-4 and TRBJ1-2, the complete variable domain reads ETGVTQSPTHLIKTRGQQVTLRCSSQSGHNTVSWYQQALGQGPQFIFQYYREEENGRGNFPPRFSGLQFPNYSSELNVNALELDDSALYLCASSQGTIYTFGSGTRLTVV.

The gene calls are TRBV5-4 and TRBJ1-2; D is undetermined. Germline loops: CDR1 SGHNT, CDR2 YYREEE (reference sequence). V was shortened by 4 bases and J by 5 bases, with 15 bases between the two germline ends. This CDR3 has 14 residues. The CDR3 protein is CASSGLGSYYGYTF. The CDR3 DNA follows: TGTGCCAGCAGCGGTTTGGGGTCCTATTATGGCTACACCTTC.

This chain links TRBV19 with TRBJ2-1, with D possibly TRBD2 on 6 matching bases. V shed 0 bases and J shed 0 bases, with 12 bases lying between them. The CDR3 is 17 amino acids. Germline lookup yields CDR1 LNHDA and CDR2 SQIVND (reference sequence). This CDR3 reads CASSIEERAFSYNEQFF. The CDR3 DNA sequence: TGTGCCAGTAGTATAGAAGAGCGGGCCTTCTCCTACAATGAGCAGTTCTTC.

This chain's CDR3 is CASSPRGGGELSEAFF. CDR3 bases: TGCGCCAGCAGCCCCCGGGGTGGGGGGGAACTGTCTGAAGCTTTCTTT. The rearrangement joins TRBV4-1 to TRBJ1-1, with D tentatively TRBD1 (5 bases). The CDR3 is 16 amino acids. Germline CDR1 MGHRA, CDR2 YSYEKL. The ends were cut back, 4 bases at V and 6 bases at J, with 21 bases in the middle.

The rearrangement uses TRBV20-1 and TRBJ2-3; D is possibly TRBD1 (5 bases). The CDR3 has 15 amino acids. V was clipped by 4 bases and J by 5 bases, with 19 bases between them. CDR1 is DFQATT, CDR2 SNEGSKA, per germline (reference sequence). The CDR3 is CSATLLGLKQDTQYF. The CDR3 DNA is TGCAGTGCTACCCTCTTGGGGCTTAAGCAAGATACGCAGTATTTT.

The CDR3 sequence is CATSDNRGEEQYF. CDR3 nucleotide sequence: TGTGCCACCAGTGACAACAGGGGGGAAGAGCAGTACTTC. The chain uses TRBV24-1 and TRBJ2-7; 8 nucleotides align to TRBD1. Germline assignment: CDR1 KGHDR and CDR2 SFDVKD. The CDR3 consists of 13 residues. J gave up 7 bases and V 4 bases, and 5 bases lay outside the gene matches.

The chain uses TRBV4-1 and TRBJ2-2; the match to TRBD1 covers 10 bases. CDR1 MGHRA and CDR2 YSYEKL come from the germline V gene. V was clipped by 0 bases and J by 4 bases; unmatched bases: 8. There are 18 residues in the CDR3. This chain's CDR3 is CASSQEGTGVMSTGELFF. The CDR3 DNA reads TGCGCCAGCAGCCAAGAAGGGACAGGGGTAATGAGCACCGGGGAGCTGTTTTTT.

The chain has TRBV7-8 and TRBJ2-5; D remains unclear. The CDR3 totals 16 residues. The germline CDR1 and CDR2 sequences are SGHVS and FQNEAQ. V was trimmed by 1 base and J by 1 base, leaving 13 bases between them. CDR3 in amino acids: CASSLGIVPPQETQYF. CDR3 in DNA: TGTGCCAGCAGCTTAGGGATAGTCCCCCCCCAAGAGACCCAGTACTTC.

The CDR3: CASLSPLGGYTF. CDR3 in DNA: TGTGCCAGTCTGTCGCCCCTGGGTGGCTACACCTTC. This chain connects TRBV19 to TRBJ1-2; no reliable D call. With 8 bases removed from V and 7 bases from J, the gap between germline ends came to 14 bases. Germline lookup yields CDR1 LNHDA and CDR2 SQIVND (reference sequence). CDR3 size: 12 residues.

The chain joins TRBV3-1 to TRBJ2-1; 7 bases are a match to TRBD1. The CDR3 consists of 14 residues. Germline V lookup: CDR1 LGHDT, CDR2 YNNKEL (reference sequence). V gave up 4 bases and J gave up 5 bases; unmatched junction bases: 5. CDR3: CASSPKGADNEQFF. The CDR3 region has the DNA TGTGCCAGCAGCCCAAAGGGGGCCGACAATGAGCAGTTCTTC.

This chain connects TRBV4-1 to TRBJ2-4, with D hard to call. CDR3 length: 14 amino acids. The V end was cut by 1 base, the J end by 7 bases, with 11 bases between. The germline gives CDR1 MGHRA, CDR2 YSYEKL. The CDR3 loop is CASSQGQEINIQYF. CDR3 bases: TGCGCCAGCAGCCAAGGGCAGGAGATCAACATTCAGTACTTC.

The rearrangement links TRBV18 to TRBJ2-7; D uncertain. Germline V gene data show CDR1 as KGHSH and CDR2 as LQKENI. V was cut by 3 bases and J by 5 bases, with 8 bases left in between. The CDR3 loop spans 12 amino acids. The CDR3 DNA is TGTGCCAGCTCACCGGAGTTGCACGAGCAGTACTTC. Translated: CASSPELHEQYF.

The CDR3 bases are TGTGCCAGCAGTTTAGTCCAGGTGGGCGAGCAGTACTTC. Its translation is CASSLVQVGEQYF. The V call is TRBV28, the J call TRBJ2-7; D unresolved. V was shortened by 2 bases and J by 6 bases, with 11 bases between the two germline ends. In germline, CDR1 is MDHEN, CDR2 SYDVKM. The CDR3 is made up of 13 amino acids.

This sequence joins TRBV5-4 and TRBJ2-1, with 9 bases matching TRBD2. The CDR3 consists of 16 residues. Germline CDR1 SGHNT, CDR2 YYREEE (reference sequence). Trimming removed 4 bases from V and 4 bases from J; junction bases left unmatched: 9. The CDR3: CASSVIAGVLYNEQFF. CDR3 in DNA: TGTGCCAGCAGCGTTATAGCGGGAGTCTTATACAATGAGCAGTTCTTC.